This T cell receptor (beta chain) was identified in a study of blood T cell repertoires in COVID-19. As for the study in general: The United States, Italy and Spain provided the acute and convalescent COVID-19 samples. From T cells, B-cell-depleted T cells, or PBMCs came the material, which was cDNA or gDNA.

In the authors' workflow: Estimated nucleated cell counts came from reference gene primer amplification. Sequenced by immunoSEQ multiplex PCR; TCRdb stores in-frame clones only, minus some. The DNA was the basis for D and trimming; V, J and clone size are from that table. The table lists fewer than 250,000 clones, less than 90% of them singletons, with roughly 10% in the top ten. Enrolled during active infection, Seattle patients were then followed longitudinally. Germline assignment: CDR1 MRHNA and CDR2 SNTAGT. The CDR3 is 16 residues long. V shed 6 bases and J shed 0 bases, with 15 bases lying between them.

The material sequenced was peripheral blood. V usage is TRBV6-4 and J usage is TRBJ2-1; the D is unclear. The clonotype originates from a woman older than 75 with COVID-19, enrolled during active disease. CDR3 residues: CASRRTSFSSYNEQFF. CDR3 nucleotide sequence: TGTGCCAGCAGACGAACGTCCTTCAGCTCCTACAATGAGCAGTTCTTC.